This T cell receptor (beta chain) derives from a study of Graves' ophthalmopathy and Graves' hyperthyroidism. Overall study context: Peripheral blood sampling preceded any treatment and occurred at initial diagnosis.

Amplified material comprised TCR beta CDR3 regions derived from RNA transcripts. An opening RT-PCR round employed HTBI primers and preceded a second-round multiplex PCR. TCRdb used MiXCR to reprocess the multiplex PCR reads, holding one entry per CDR3 protein. The table lists under 400,000 distinct CDR3 sequences, roughly 16% of them singletons. Under 3 months in duration, the ophthalmopathy in affected donors had moderate-to-severe activity, CAS ≥3 and NOSPECS ≥4. The authors diagnosed from clinical symptoms, serum thyroxine, TRAb, thyroid ultrasound and orbital computed tomography. The table lists this clonotype with many counts. Germline CDR1 and CDR2: DFQATT and SNEGSKA (reference sequence). CDR3 length: 14 residues. With V trimmed by 3 bases and J by 8 bases, 7 bases remained unmatched.

J is TRBJ2-2 and V is TRBV20-1; 9 bases agree with TRBD1. This TCR came from an adult man with Graves' ophthalmopathy. The specimen sequenced was peripheral blood. The CDR3 here is CSASAGQGPGELFF. CDR3 nucleotide sequence: TGCAGTGCTAGTGCAGGACAGGGGCCAGGGGAGCTGTTTTTT.